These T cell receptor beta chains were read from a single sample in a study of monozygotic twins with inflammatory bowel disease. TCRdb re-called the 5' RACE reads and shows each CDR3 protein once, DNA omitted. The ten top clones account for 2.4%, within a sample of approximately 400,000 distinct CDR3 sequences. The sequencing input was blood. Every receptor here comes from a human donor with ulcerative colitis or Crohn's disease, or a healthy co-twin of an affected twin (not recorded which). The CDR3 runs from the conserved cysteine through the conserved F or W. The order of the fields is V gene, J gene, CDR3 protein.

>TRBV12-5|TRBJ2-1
CASGLAGGSYNEQFF
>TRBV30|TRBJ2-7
CAWHRGYSYEQYF
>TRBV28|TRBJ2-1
CASSLTSGSSEQFF
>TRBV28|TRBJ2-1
CASNRAGDNEQFF
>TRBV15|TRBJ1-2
CATSRKGTSGYTF
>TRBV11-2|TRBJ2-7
CASSFRETYEQYF
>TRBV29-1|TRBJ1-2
CSVLSGQTYGYTF
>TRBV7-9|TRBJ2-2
CASSLGLAGLELFF
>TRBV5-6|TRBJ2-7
CASSSQTSGDPYEQYF
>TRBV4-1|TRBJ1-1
CASSHLEDPKKGF
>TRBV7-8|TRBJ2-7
CASSSLRGYEQYF
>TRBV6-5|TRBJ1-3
CASSYSGRQGAYGNTIYF
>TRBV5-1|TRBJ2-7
CASSLGLGEQYF
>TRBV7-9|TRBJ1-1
CASSFSQGNTEAFF
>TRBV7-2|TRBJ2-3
CASSLNGGWGTDTQYF
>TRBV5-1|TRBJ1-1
CASREQGVNTEAFF
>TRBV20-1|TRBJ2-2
CSARAWSPGELFF
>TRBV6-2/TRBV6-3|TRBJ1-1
CASRKTTEAFF
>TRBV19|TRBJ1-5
CASSIKRDRVNQPQHF
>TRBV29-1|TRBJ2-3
CSVGLKAGEVTQYF
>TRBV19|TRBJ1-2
CASSPGLGGYTF
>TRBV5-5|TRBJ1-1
CASKTDMNTEAFF
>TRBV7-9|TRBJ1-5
CASSPRDNNQPQHF
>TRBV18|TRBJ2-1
CASSKTGTSGSDEQFF
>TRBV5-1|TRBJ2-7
CASSRGPTDEQYF
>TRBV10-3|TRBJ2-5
CAIRQQGSQETQYF
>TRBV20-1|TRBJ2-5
CSAAGGSQETQYF
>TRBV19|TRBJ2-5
CASSITRQETQYF
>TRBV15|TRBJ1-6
CATSREGGSPLHF
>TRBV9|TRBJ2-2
CASSPWGGANTGELFF
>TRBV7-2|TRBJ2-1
CASSLGFSGSENEQFF
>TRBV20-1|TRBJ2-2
CSAREGYTGELFF
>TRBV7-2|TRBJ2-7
CASSLEQVGTFYEQYF
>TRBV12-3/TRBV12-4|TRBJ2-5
CASSPVPGTGLGETQYF
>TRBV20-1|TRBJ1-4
CSARATGGFEKLFF
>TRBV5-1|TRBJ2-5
CASSLSTRETQYF
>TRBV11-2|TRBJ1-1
CASTLTVNTEAFF
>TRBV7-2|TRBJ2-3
CASSPYLIAGADTQYF
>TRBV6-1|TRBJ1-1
CASRRTKPEAFF
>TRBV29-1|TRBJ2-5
CSVVRDRGPETQYF
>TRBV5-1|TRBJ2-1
CASSFPGGRGKISTFNEQFF
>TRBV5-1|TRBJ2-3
CASSLGSSGATTDTQYF
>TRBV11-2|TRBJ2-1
CASSLVRTSGYNEQFF
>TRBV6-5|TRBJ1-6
CASMREFNSPLHF
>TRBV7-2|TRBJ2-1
CASSLRDTYNEQFF
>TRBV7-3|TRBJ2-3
CASSLEGTSRNTQYF
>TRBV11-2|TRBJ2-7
CASSVQGGEQYF
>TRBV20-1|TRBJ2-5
CSAQGAAETQYF
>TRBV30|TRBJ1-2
CAWSFRSYGYTF
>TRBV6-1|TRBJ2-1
CASSGWGPYNEQFF
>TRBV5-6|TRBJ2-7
CASSFRFAYEQYF
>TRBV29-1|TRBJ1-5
CSVGDRGNQPQHF
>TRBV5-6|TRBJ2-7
CASSSPRDLVYEQYF
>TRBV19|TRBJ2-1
CASNKLPGRNEQFF
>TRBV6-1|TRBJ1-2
CASTDPGQGVYGYTF